Below are 3 T cell receptor beta chains sequenced from a single sample in a study of response to subunit inactivated influenza vaccine. MiXCR, applied by TCRdb to the RT-PCR reads, yields one record per CDR3 protein. This table has around 520,000 distinct CDR3 sequences, about 25% appearing once. The material sequenced was CD4+ T cells sorted from PBMCs, taken less than 6 days after vaccination. Receptor source: a man over 45 who received an inactivated influenza vaccine.

CDR3 sequence reads: CASSYWRGDEQYF. CDR3 nucleotide sequence: TGTGCCAGCAGTTACTGGCGGGGCGACGAGCAGTACTTC. The V and J genes are TRBV6-5 and TRBJ2-7, with D perhaps TRBD2 (6 bases). The CDR3 sequence is 13 residues long. The germline gives CDR1 MNHEY, CDR2 SVGAGI. Trimming removed 1 base from V and 5 bases from J, with 9 bases in between.

This clonotype was observed a handful of times. The genes are TRBV5-4 and TRBJ2-2, with 7 bases that match TRBD1. J lost 7 bases, V lost 3 bases, and 12 bases had no gene match. The CDR3 spans 16 residues. From germline, CDR1 is SGHNT and CDR2 YYREEE (reference sequence). The CDR3 coding sequence is TGTGCCAGCAGCTCATCCTCCGGGACAGTCGGCGGGGAGCTGTTTTTT. It is translated as CASSSSSGTVGGELFF.

V usage is TRBV20-1 and J usage is TRBJ2-5, with 10 bases identical to TRBD2. CDR1 DFQATT and CDR2 SNEGSKA come from the germline V gene (reference sequence). The CDR3 consists of 14 residues. Trimming removed 6 bases from V and 3 bases from J; junction bases left unmatched: 7. This CDR3 reads CSAPLAGGKETQYF. The DNA of the CDR3 is TGCAGTGCCCCCTTAGCGGGGGGCAAAGAGACCCAGTACTTC.